Each of the 3 T cell receptor beta chains below was sequenced from the same sample in a study of breast tumors, draining lymph nodes, adjacent tissues. TCRdb re-called the multiplex PCR reads through MiXCR, storing one row per CDR3 protein. The repertoire holds 100,000 to 150,000 distinct CDR3 sequences, with about 20% as singletons. Breast cancer patients provided tissue from their axillary draining lymph nodes. Sequenced: axillary lymph node tissue. These receptors were obtained from a female donor with breast cancer. Some clones in this sample may be carry-over from other donors' samples.

The V gene is TRBV11-3, the J gene TRBJ2-3; D call uncertain. CDR3 length equals 14 residues. Trimming took off 4 bases at V and 5 bases at J, with 13 bases between the two ends. Per germline, CDR1 SGHNT and CDR2 YENEEA. CDR3 amino acids: CASSSQDRRDTQYF. The CDR3 DNA is TGTGCCAGCAGCTCCCAGGACCGGCGAGATACGCAGTATTTT.

This clonotype was counted many times. The chain has TRBV20-1 and TRBJ2-7; TRBD1 matches at 7 bases. The CDR3 spans 16 residues. V shed 0 bases and J 0 bases; nucleotides not matched to a gene: 8. Germline V CDR1 and CDR2: DFQATT, SNEGSKA (reference sequence). CDR3 sequence reads: CSARDSGTVSSYEQYF. The DNA for the CDR3 is TGCAGTGCTAGAGATTCCGGGACAGTAAGCTCCTACGAGCAGTACTTC.

This clonotype was seen a few times. The chain uses TRBV18 and TRBJ1-6, with unresolved D. Trimming pared 4 bases from V and 5 bases from J, leaving 18 bases between. This CDR3 is built from 17 residues. From germline, CDR1 is KGHSH and CDR2 LQKENI. The DNA for the CDR3 is TGTGCCAGCTCACAAGAGACCTTCGCTGATAATAATTCACCCCTCCACTTT. Translating it yields CASSQETFADNNSPLHF.